This entry is about one TCR beta chain. TCRdb keeps only in-frame clones here, not all; method: immunoSEQ multiplex PCR. The data show approximately 210,000 clones, roughly nine tenths seen once. This sample is part of a study of control samples from healthy donors and cancer patients. This CDR3 is 14 amino acids long. Trimming stripped 5 bases from V and 5 bases from J, with 12 bases between. The germline V gene encodes CDR1 MNHEY and CDR2 SVGAGI. The TCR sequence derives from a man in his thirties or forties in good health. Sequenced sample: blood. The chain recombines TRBV6-5 with TRBJ1-4; D unclear. The CDR3 coding sequence is TGTGCCAGCAGTCTGACGGTTACAAATGAAAAACTGTTTTTT. As protein: CASSLTVTNEKLFF.